These 19 T cell receptor beta chains originate from one sample sequenced in a study of blood T cell repertoires in COVID-19. Sequencing used immunoSEQ multiplex PCR; TCRdb keeps in-frame clones, though not all of them. The sample carries around 280,000 clones, around 90% recorded once. Material: peripheral blood. Every receptor here comes from a woman aged 45-65 years who had recovered from COVID-19.

The rearrangement joins TRBV27 to TRBJ1-6; TRBD1 might be the D (5 bases). V dropped 7 bases and J dropped 2 bases, with 12 bases sitting between them. CDR1 and CDR2 from the germline V gene are MNHEY and SMNVEV (reference sequence). The CDR3 is 15 residues long. The CDR3 region is CASTERGAYNSPLHF. Here the CDR3 DNA reads TGTGCCAGCACCGAGCGGGGGGCCTATAATTCACCCCTCCACTTT.

The CDR3, as DNA: TGTGCCAGCAGTTTAAGACCGGGAACCCTCCCTCCTAGCACAGATACGCAGTATTTT. Translated, it gives CASSLRPGTLPPSTDTQYF. The J gene is TRBJ2-3, the V gene TRBV27; tentatively, D is TRBD2 (5 bases). CDR1 MNHEY and CDR2 SMNVEV come from the germline V gene (reference sequence). The CDR3 extends over 19 amino acids. The V end lost 2 bases, the J end lost 0 bases, and 21 bases lay between the germline ends.

The chain joins TRBV7-8 to TRBJ2-2; D remains ambiguous. The CDR3 contains 12 residues. V lost 4 bases and J lost 3, with 3 bases in between. CDR1 and CDR2 (germline): SGHVS, FQNEAQ. The CDR3 here is CASSSYTGELFF. The CDR3 DNA follows: TGTGCCAGCAGCTCCTACACCGGGGAGCTGTTTTTT.

V is TRBV2 and J is TRBJ1-3; D is undetermined. The germline V and J ends were trimmed by 6 bases and 7 bases, with 4 bases remaining between them. The V gene's germline CDR1 is SNHLY and CDR2 FYNNEI. The CDR3 has 10 amino acids. CDR3 sequence (DNA): TGTGCCAGCAGCGGGAACACCATATATTTT. Protein product: CASSGNTIYF.

This chain joins TRBV2 and TRBJ1-5; 10 bases match TRBD1. The CDR3 runs 14 residues. Germline CDR1 is SNHLY and CDR2 is FYNNEI. V dropped 4 bases and J dropped 9; count of bases not matched to a gene: 6. The CDR3 DNA reads TGTGCCAGCAGTGCAGCGGGACAGGGGATGCCCCAGCATTTT. Translation gives CASSAAGQGMPQHF.

Comments on this clone: Just one base apart from a much larger clone, this may be a read error. The chain links TRBV5-4 to TRBJ2-3; 9 bases are shared with TRBD2. Germline CDR1 and CDR2: SGHNT and YYREEE (reference sequence). Losses at the gene ends were 5 bases for V and 3 bases for J; bases not matched to a gene: 1. The CDR3 spans 13 residues. The CDR3 DNA follows: TGTGCCAGCAGAACTAGCGGGACAGATACGCAGTATTTT. This translates into CASRTSGTDTQYF.

The chain joins TRBV19 to TRBJ2-3; 14 bases are shared with TRBD2. CDR1 and CDR2 from the germline V gene are LNHDA and SQIVND (reference sequence). V trimming: 8 bases; J trimming: 4 bases; junction bases outside the gene matches: 2. The CDR3 consists of 14 residues. The CDR3 reads CASGTSGGPDTQYF. The CDR3, as DNA: TGTGCCAGTGGGACTAGCGGGGGCCCAGATACGCAGTATTTT.

V usage is TRBV10-3 and J usage is TRBJ2-7; possibly TRBD1 for D (6 bases). This CDR3 region has 15 residues. The germline V and J ends were trimmed by 0 bases and 7 bases, with 16 bases remaining between them. Germline values: CDR1 ENHRY, CDR2 SYGVKD. The CDR3 reads CAISESTGPLQEQYF. CDR3 sequence (DNA): TGTGCCATCAGTGAGTCGACAGGCCCCCTTCAAGAGCAGTACTTC.

The V gene is TRBV5-1, the J gene TRBJ1-5; TRBD1 agrees at 9 bases. CDR3 size: 14 residues. The germline gives CDR1 SGHRS, CDR2 YFSETQ. J was trimmed by 9 bases and V by 4 bases; bases with no gene match: 8. As DNA, the CDR3 is TGCGCCAGCAGCCCGGGACAGGGAGTGGGGCCCCAGCATTTT. Translating gives CASSPGQGVGPQHF. The entire variable domain, with the rest obtained from reference TRBV5-1 and TRBJ1-5, is as follows: KAGVTQTPRYLIKTRGQQVTLSCSPISGHRSVSWYQQTPGQGLQFLFEYFSETQRNKGNFPGRFSGRQFSNSRSEMNVSTLELGDSALYLCASSPGQGVGPQHFGDGTRLSIL.

The J gene is TRBJ1-4, the V gene TRBV3-1 (or the pseudogene TRBV3-2), with D possibly matching TRBD1 (6 bases). The CDR3 has 16 amino acids. Trimming stripped 4 bases from V and 3 bases from J, with 15 bases between. Germline V gene data show CDR1 as LGHDT and CDR2 as YNNKEL (reference sequence). The CDR3: CASSPSGGASNEKLFF. The CDR3 DNA is TGTGCCAGCAGCCCCTCTGGGGGGGCTTCTAATGAAAAACTGTTTTTT.

Only a few counts were recorded for this clone. The V call is TRBV5-1, the J call TRBJ2-7; D is unresolved. V lost 0 bases, J lost 0 bases, and 7 bases lay in between. The length of the CDR3 is 14 residues. In germline, CDR1 is SGHRS, CDR2 YFSETQ. DNA for the CDR3: TGCGCCAGCAGCTTGGGGTGGAGCTCCTACGAGCAGTACTTC. This encodes CASSLGWSSYEQYF.

The J gene is TRBJ2-7, the V gene TRBV7-9; D is undetermined. Germline-derived CDR1 and CDR2 are SEHNR and FQNEAQ (reference sequence). The CDR3 has 15 amino acids. V lost 0 bases and J lost 6, with 15 bases in between. CDR3 in DNA: TGTGCCAGCAGCTTAGCTGAGACACCGGCGAGCGAGCAGTACTTC. It specifies CASSLAETPASEQYF.

This chain uses TRBV7-2 with TRBJ1-2; 8 nucleotides line up with TRBD1. Germline CDR1 and CDR2: SGHTA and FQGNSA. V was pared by 5 bases and J by 4 bases, with 9 bases of the junction left unmatched. This CDR3 region has 15 residues. CDR3 in amino acids: CASSDGTGAVYGYTF. In DNA form, the CDR3 reads TGTGCCAGCAGCGATGGGACAGGAGCGGTCTATGGCTACACCTTC.

This chain links TRBV7-3 with TRBJ1-2; D perhaps matches TRBD1 (6 bases). This CDR3 spans 12 amino acids. Looked up from germline, CDR1 is SGHTA and CDR2 is FQGTGA. V was pared by 8 bases and J by 9 bases, with 16 bases between. The CDR3 region is CASGQGPGSYTF. The CDR3 coding sequence is TGTGCCAGCGGGCAGGGGCCAGGCAGCTACACCTTC.

This chain connects TRBV18 to TRBJ1-1; 7 nucleotides agree with TRBD1. The CDR3 sequence is 19 residues long. CDR1 and CDR2 from the germline V gene are KGHSH and LQKENI. V trimming: 1 base; J trimming: 0 bases; junction bases outside the gene matches: 14. The CDR3 here is CASSPRARAGGSVNTEAFF. For the CDR3, the DNA is TGTGCCAGCTCACCACGGGCTAGGGCAGGGGGATCAGTGAACACTGAAGCTTTCTTT.

This chain links TRBV11-2 with TRBJ2-5; D is undetermined. V lost 1 base and J lost 4, with 10 bases in between. Germline-derived CDR1 and CDR2 are SGHAT and FQNNGV. This CDR3 contains 14 residues. The CDR3 region is CASSLGGVVETQYF. Written as DNA, the CDR3 is TGTGCCAGCAGCTTAGGAGGAGTGGTAGAGACCCAGTACTTC.

As for this clone: This probably arose from a read error, given a far larger clone one base away. This chain links TRBV7-2 with TRBJ1-3; the match to TRBD1 covers 8 bases. After removal of 6 bases from V and 0 bases from J, the junction contained 4 bases not matched to a gene. This CDR3 has 15 residues. Germline CDR1 is SGHTA and CDR2 is FQGNSA. The CDR3 nucleotides read TGTGCCAGCAGTAGTACAGGGGGCTCTGGAAACACCATATATTTT. Amino acids: CASSSTGGSGNTIYF.

The chain uses TRBV6-1 and TRBJ1-6; tentative D call: TRBD1 (5 bases). Trimming shortened V by 3 bases and J by 3 bases, and 15 bases separated the two germline ends. CDR3 length equals 17 residues. Germline CDR1 is MNHNS and CDR2 is SASEGT. CDR3 bases: TGTGCCAGCAGTGATGGGGGGAATCCCAACTATAATTCACCCCTCCACTTT. Translated, it gives CASSDGGNPNYNSPLHF.

The genes are TRBV27 and TRBJ1-1, with 8 bases fitting TRBD1. Germline CDR1 reads MNHEY; CDR2 reads SMNVEV (reference sequence). CDR3 length: 14 amino acids. V was pared by 5 bases and J by 3 bases, with 5 bases of the junction left unmatched. The CDR3 coding sequence is TGTGCCAGCAGTCCCGGACAGGGTTACACTGAAGCTTTCTTT. Translating gives CASSPGQGYTEAFF.